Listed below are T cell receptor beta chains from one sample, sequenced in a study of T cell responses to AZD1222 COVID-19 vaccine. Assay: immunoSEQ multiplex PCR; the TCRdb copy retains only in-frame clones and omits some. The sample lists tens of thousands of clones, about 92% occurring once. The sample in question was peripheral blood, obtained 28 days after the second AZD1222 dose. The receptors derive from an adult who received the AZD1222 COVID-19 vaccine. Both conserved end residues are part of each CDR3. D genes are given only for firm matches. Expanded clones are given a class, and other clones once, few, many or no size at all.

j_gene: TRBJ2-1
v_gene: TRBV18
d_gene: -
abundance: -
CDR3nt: TGTGCCAGCTCACCAAGAAACGTTAGAACCTCCTACAATGAGCAGTTCTTC
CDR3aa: CASSPRNVRTSYNEQFF

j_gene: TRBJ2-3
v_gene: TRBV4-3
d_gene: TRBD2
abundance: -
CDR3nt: TGCGCCAGCAGCCAAGACACTCTAGCGGGGTTTGCAGATACGCAGTATTTT
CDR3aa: CASSQDTLAGFADTQYF

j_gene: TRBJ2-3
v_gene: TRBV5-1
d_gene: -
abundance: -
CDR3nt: TGCGCCAGCAGCGCCGGCCGTATCATAATAGATACGCAGTATTTT
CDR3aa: CASSAGRIIIDTQYF

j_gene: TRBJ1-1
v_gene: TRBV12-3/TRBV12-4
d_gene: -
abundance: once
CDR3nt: TGTGCCAGCAGTCCCGGGACCGGCACTGAAGCTTTCTTT
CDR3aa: CASSPGTGTEAFF

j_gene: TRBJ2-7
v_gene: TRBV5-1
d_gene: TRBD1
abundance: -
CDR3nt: TGCGCCAGCAGCTTGAACAGGGGTGTCCACGAGCAGTACTTC
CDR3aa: CASSLNRGVHEQYF

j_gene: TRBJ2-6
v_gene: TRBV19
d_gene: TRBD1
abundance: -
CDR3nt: TGTGCCAGTAGTTCGACAGGGGCTTCCTCTGGGGCCAACGTCCTGACTTTC
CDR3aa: CASSSTGASSGANVLTF

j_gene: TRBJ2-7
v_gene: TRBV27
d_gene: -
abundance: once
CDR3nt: TGTGCCAGCAGTCCCTCGCGGGGGCCCTACGAGCAGTACTTC
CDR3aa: CASSPSRGPYEQYF

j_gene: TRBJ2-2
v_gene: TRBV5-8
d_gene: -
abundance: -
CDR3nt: TGTGCCAGCAGCTTGTTGGGGGCCGGGGAGCTGTTTTTT
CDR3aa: CASSLLGAGELFF

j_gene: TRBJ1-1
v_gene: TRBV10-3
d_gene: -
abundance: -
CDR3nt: TGTGCCATCAGTGGGTCCGCTGGGGGGGGTGAAGCTTTCTTT
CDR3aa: CAISGSAGGGEAFF

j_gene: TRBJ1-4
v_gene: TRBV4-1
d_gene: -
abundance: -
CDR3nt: TGCGCCAGCAGCCAAGGAGGGCAGGGGCAATCAGAAAAACTGTTTTTT
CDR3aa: CASSQGGQGQSEKLFF

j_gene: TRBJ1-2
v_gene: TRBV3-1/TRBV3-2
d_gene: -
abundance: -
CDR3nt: TGTGCCAGCAGCAAGAAGACCGGGCCCTATGGCTACACCTTC
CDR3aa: CASSKKTGPYGYTF

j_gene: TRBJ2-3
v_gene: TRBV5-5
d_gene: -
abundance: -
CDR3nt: TGTGCCAGCAGCTTGCAGGTTTGGGCAGATACGCAGTATTTT
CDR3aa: CASSLQVWADTQYF

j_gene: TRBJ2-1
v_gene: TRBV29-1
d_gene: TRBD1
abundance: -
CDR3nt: TGCAGCGCTCGACAGGGGCCCAGCGACAATGAGCAGTTCTTC
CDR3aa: CSARQGPSDNEQFF

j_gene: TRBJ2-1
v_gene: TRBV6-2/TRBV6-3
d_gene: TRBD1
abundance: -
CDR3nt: TGTGCCAGCAGTTACTCACGAGACAGGGGGGATGAGCAGTTCTTC
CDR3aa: CASSYSRDRGDEQFF

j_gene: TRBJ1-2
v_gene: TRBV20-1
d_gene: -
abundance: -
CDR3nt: TGCAGTGCTAGTTTGTCAGGCCGCTATGGCTACACCTTC
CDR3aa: CSASLSGRYGYTF

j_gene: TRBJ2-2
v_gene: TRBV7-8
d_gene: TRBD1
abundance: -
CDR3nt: TGTGCCAGCAGCCCCGTGGGACAGGTGTACACCGGGGAGCTGTTTTTT
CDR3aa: CASSPVGQVYTGELFF

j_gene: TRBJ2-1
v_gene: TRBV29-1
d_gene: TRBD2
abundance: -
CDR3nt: TGCAGCGTTTACGGACTAGCGGGGGGCGACAACAATGAGCAGTTCTTC
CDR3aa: CSVYGLAGGDNNEQFF

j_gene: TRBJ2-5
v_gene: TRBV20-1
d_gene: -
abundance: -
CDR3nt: TGCAGTGCTAGTCTTAGCGTTGAGACCCAGTACTTC
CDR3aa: CSASLSVETQYF

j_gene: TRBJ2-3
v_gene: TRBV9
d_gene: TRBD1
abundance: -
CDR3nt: TGTGCCAGCAGCGAGACCACCGGGACAGATAACACAGATACGCAGTATTTT
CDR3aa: CASSETTGTDNTDTQYF

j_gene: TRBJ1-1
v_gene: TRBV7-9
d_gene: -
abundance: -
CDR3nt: TGTGCCAGCAGCTTATCTTCTCCGGACGGGAACACTGAAGCTTTCTTT
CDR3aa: CASSLSSPDGNTEAFF

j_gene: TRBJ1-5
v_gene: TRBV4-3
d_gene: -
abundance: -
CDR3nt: TGCGCCAGCAGCCAAGATTTGTCGACAGTCAATCAGCCCCAGCATTTT
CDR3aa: CASSQDLSTVNQPQHF

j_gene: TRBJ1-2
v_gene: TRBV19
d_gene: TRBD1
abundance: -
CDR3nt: TGTGCCAGTAGTACAAGCACAGGGGGCAATGTTGGTGGCTACACCTTC
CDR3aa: CASSTSTGGNVGGYTF

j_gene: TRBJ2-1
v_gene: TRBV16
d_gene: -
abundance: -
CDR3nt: TGTGCCAGCAGCCAATCGGTGACTAGCAATGAGCAGTTCTTC
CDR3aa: CASSQSVTSNEQFF

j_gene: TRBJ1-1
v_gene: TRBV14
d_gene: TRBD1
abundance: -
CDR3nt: TGTGCCAGCAGCCAGGACAGGCGCATGAACACTGAAGCTTTCTTT
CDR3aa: CASSQDRRMNTEAFF

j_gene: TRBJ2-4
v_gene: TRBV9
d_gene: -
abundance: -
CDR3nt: TGTGCCAGCAGCCTCGAAGTGGGTCCCAGGGGGGACATTCAGTACTTC
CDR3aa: CASSLEVGPRGDIQYF

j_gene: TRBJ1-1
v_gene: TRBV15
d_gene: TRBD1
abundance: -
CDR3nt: TGTGCCACCAGCAGAACAAGGGACAGGGGATCCCGCACTGAAGCTTTCTTT
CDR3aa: CATSRTRDRGSRTEAFF

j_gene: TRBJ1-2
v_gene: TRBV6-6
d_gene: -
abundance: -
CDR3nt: TGTGCCAGCAGTTACGGCAGGGGCCCTTCTCACTATGGCTACACCTTC
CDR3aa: CASSYGRGPSHYGYTF

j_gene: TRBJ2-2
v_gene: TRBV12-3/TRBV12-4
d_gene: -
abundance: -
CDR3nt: TGTGCCAGCAGAGCCCAGGCCGGGGAGCTGTTTTTT
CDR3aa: CASRAQAGELFF

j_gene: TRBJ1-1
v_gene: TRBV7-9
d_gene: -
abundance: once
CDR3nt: TGTGCCAGCAGCCCTACGCCCGCGGAAGCTTTCTTT
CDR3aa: CASSPTPAEAFF

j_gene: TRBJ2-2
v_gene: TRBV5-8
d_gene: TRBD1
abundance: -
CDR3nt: TGTGCCAGCAGCAACCGGGACAGGGGCACCGGGGAGCTGTTTTTT
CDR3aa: CASSNRDRGTGELFF

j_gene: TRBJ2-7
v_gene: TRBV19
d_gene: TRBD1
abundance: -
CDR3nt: TGTGCCAGTACCCCGAGACAGGGGGCTTTTTACGAGCAGTACTTC
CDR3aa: CASTPRQGAFYEQYF

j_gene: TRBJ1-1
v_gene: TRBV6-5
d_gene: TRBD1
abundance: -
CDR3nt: TGTGCCAGCAGTCGCGGGGACAGCCACAACACTGAAGCTTTCTTT
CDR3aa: CASSRGDSHNTEAFF

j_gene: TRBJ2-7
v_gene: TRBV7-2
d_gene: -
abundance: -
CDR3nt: TGTGCCAGCAGCTTAGGAGCGACCGAGCAGTACTTC
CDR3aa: CASSLGATEQYF

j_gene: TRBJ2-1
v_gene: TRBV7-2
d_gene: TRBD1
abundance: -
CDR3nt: TGTGCCAGCAGCTTAGCCCGGGACAGGCGATTCAATGAGCAGTTCTTC
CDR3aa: CASSLARDRRFNEQFF

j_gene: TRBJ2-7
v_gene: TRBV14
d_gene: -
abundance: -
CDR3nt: TGTGCCAGCAGCCCACAGCACTACGAGCAGTACTTC
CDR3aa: CASSPQHYEQYF

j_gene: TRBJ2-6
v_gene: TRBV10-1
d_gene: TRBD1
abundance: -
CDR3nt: TGCGCCAGCAGTGAGTCGGACAGGACCCCCTCTGGGGCCAACGTCCTGACTTTC
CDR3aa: CASSESDRTPSGANVLTF

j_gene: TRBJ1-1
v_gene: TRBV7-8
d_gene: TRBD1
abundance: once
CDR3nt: TGTGCCAGCAGCATCAGGACAGGGTGGAGGAGTCCTGAAGCTTTCTTT
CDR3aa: CASSIRTGWRSPEAFF

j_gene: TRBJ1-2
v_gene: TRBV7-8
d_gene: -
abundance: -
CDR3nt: TGTGCCAGCAGCTTAGCCGAACAGAACTATGGCTACACCTTC
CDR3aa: CASSLAEQNYGYTF

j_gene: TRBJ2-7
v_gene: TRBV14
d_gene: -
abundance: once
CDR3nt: TGTGCCAGCAGCCAAGATAGAGGGGACCGCTTATACGAGCAGTACTTC
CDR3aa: CASSQDRGDRLYEQYF

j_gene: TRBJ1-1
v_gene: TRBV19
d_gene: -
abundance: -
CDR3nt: TGTGCCAGCACAGACAGGACCAGGAGCACTGAAGCTTTCTTT
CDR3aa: CASTDRTRSTEAFF

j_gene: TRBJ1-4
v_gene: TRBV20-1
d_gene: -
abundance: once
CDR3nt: TGCAGTGCTCCTCGGGGGCTAAAACTGTTTTTT
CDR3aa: CSAPRGLKLFF

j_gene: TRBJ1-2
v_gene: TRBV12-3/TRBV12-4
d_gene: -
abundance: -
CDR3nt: TGTGCCAGCAGTTTGTTGGGCAGGGATGGCTACACCTTC
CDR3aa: CASSLLGRDGYTF

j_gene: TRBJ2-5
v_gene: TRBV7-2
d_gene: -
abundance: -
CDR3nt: TGTGCCAGCAGCTTATACAGGACAGAGACCCAGTACTTC
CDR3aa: CASSLYRTETQYF

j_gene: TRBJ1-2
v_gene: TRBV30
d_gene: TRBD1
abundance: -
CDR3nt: TGTGCCTGGAGCCGGGACAGAGCTAACTATGGCTACACCTTC
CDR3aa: CAWSRDRANYGYTF

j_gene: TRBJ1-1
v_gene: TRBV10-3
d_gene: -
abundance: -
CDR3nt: TGTGCCATCAGTGAAAAGGGGAACACTGAAGCTTTCTTT
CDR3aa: CAISEKGNTEAFF

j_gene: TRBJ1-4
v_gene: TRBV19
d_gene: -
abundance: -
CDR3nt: TGTGCCACCGGACGGGGGGAAAAACTGTTTTTT
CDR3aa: CATGRGEKLFF

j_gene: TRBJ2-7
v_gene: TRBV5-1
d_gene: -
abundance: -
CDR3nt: TGCGCCAGCAGCTTGGCAGGGTCCTCCTACGAGCAGTACTTC
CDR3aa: CASSLAGSSYEQYF

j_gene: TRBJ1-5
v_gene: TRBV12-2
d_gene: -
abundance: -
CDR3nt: TGTGCAAGTCGCCCAAGTGGCAGGGGTGCCCAGAACGATCAGCCCCAGCATTTT
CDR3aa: CASRPSGRGAQNDQPQHF

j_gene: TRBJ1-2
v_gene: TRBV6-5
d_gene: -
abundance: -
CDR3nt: TGTGCCAGCAGGGTAAGGGGAGGAGGCTACACCTTC
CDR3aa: CASRVRGGGYTF

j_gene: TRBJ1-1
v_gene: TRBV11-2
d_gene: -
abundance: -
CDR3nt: TGTGCCAGCAGCTTATGGGGTCTGGGGGAAGCTTTCTTT
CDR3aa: CASSLWGLGEAFF

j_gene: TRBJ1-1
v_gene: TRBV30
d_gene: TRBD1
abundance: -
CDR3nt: TGTGCCTGGAGTGTACCGGACAGGGAGAACACTGAAGCTTTCTTT
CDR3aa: CAWSVPDRENTEAFF

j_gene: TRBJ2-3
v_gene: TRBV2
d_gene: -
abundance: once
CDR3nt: TGTGCCAGCAGTGAAAGGAACGTGGGCGGAGATACGCAGTATTTT
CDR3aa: CASSERNVGGDTQYF

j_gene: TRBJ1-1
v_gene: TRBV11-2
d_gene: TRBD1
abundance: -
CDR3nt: TGTGCCAGCAGCCAGGGACAGGGGAACACTGAAGCTTTCTTT
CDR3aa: CASSQGQGNTEAFF

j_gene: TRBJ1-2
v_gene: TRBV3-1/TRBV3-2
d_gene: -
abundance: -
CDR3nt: TGTGCCAGCAGCCAAATGGGGACGAGAAGAGATGGCTACACCTTC
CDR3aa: CASSQMGTRRDGYTF

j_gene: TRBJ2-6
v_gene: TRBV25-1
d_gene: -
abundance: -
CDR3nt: TGTGCCAGCACCCCCTCTGGGGCCAACGTCCTGACTTTC
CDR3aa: CASTPSGANVLTF

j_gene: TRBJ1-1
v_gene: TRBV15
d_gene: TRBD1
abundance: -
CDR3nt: TGTGCCACCAGCGTAGACAGGGGCACGAACACTGAAGCTTTCTTT
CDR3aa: CATSVDRGTNTEAFF

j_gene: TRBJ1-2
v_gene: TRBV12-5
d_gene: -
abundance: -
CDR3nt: TGTGCTAGTGGTTTGGGGGGAGTTGGCTATGGCTACACCTTC
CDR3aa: CASGLGGVGYGYTF

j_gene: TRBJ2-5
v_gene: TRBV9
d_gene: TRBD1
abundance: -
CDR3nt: TGTGCCAGCAGCGCCACCAGGGGGTGGGCGGAGACCCAGTACTTC
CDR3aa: CASSATRGWAETQYF

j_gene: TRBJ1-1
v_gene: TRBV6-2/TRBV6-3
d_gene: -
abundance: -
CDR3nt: TGTGCCAGCAGTTTAAGGGCTATAAACACTGAAGCTTTCTTT
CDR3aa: CASSLRAINTEAFF